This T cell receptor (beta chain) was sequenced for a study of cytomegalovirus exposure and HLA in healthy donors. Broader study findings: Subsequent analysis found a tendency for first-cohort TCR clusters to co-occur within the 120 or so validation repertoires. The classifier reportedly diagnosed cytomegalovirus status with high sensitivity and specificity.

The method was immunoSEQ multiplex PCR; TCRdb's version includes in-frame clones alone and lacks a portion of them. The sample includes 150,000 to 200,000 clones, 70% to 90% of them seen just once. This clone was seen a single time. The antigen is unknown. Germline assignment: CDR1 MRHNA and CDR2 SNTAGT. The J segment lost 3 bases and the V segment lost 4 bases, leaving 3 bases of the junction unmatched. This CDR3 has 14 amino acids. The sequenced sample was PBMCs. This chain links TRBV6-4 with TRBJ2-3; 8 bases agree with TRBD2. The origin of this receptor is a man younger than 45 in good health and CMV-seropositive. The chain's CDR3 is CASSALAGTDTQYF. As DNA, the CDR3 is TGTGCCAGCAGTGCCCTAGCGGGTACAGATACGCAGTATTTT.